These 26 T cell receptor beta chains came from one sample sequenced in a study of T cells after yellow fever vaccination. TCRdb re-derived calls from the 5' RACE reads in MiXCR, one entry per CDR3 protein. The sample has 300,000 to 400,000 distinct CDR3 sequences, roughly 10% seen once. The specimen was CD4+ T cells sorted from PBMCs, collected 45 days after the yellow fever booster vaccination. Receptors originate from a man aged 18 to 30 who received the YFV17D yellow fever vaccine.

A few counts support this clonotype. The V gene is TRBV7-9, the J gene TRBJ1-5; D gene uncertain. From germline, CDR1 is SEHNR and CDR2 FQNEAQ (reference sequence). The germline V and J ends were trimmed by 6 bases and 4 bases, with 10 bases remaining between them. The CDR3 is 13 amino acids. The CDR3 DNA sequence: TGTGCCAGCAGTGGTGGGCCAAATCAGCCCCAGCATTTT. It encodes CASSGGPNQPQHF.

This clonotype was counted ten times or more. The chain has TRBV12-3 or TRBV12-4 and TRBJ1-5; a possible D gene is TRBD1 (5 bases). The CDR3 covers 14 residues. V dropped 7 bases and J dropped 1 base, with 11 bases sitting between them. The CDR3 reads CASTVRGSNQPQHF. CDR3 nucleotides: TGTGCCAGCACCGTACGGGGGAGCAATCAGCCCCAGCATTTT.

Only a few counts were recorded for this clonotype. As DNA, the CDR3 is TGCGCCAGCAGGAAGGAGACAGGGGTCCAGAACTACGAGCAGTACTTC. This codes for CASRKETGVQNYEQYF. This chain links TRBV5-1 with TRBJ2-7, with 8 bases that match TRBD1. Germline CDR1 SGHRS, CDR2 YFSETQ. V lost 5 bases, J lost 3 bases, and 13 bases stayed unmatched. The CDR3 spans 16 residues.

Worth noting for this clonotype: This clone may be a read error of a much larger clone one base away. The chain's CDR3 is CASSFWVNTEAFF. Written as DNA, the CDR3 is TGTGCCAGCAGCTTTTGGGTGAACACTGAAGCTTTCTTT. The rearrangement joins TRBV11-2 to TRBJ1-1, with D hard to call. In germline, CDR1 is SGHAT, CDR2 FQNNGV. Between the trimmed V and J ends, which lost 3 bases and 0 bases, there was a span of 5 bases. This CDR3 region has 13 residues.

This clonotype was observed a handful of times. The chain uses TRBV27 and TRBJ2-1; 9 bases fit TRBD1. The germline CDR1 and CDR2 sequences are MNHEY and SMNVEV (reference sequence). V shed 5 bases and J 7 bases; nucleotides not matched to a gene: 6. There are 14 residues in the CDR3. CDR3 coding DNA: TGTGCCAGCAGTCCGAACAGGGGGCCGAATGAGCAGTTCTTC. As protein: CASSPNRGPNEQFF.

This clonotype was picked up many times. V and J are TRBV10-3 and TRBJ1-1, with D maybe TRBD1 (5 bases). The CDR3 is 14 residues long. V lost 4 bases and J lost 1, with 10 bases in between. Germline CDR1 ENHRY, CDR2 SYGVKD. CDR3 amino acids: CAISVGGTNTEAFF. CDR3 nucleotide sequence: TGTGCCATCAGTGTGGGAGGGACGAACACTGAAGCTTTCTTT.

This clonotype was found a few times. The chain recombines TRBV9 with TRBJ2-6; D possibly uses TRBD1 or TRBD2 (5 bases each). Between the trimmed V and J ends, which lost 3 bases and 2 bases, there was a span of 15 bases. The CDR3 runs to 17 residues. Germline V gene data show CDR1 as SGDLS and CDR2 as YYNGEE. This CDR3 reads CASSGPGLEPGANVLTF. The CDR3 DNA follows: TGTGCCAGCAGCGGACCGGGGCTGGAGCCTGGGGCCAACGTCCTGACTTTC.

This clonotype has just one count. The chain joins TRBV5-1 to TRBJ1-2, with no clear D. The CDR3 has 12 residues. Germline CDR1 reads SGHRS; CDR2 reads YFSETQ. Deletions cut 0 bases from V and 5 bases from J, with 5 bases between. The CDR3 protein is CASSLDEYGYTF. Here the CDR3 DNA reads TGCGCCAGCAGCTTGGATGAGTATGGCTACACCTTC.

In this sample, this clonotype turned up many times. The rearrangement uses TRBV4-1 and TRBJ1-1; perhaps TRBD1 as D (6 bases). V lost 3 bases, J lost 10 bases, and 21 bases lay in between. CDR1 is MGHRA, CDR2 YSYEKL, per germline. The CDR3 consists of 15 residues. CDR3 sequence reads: CASSHPTGKREGAFF. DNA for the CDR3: TGCGCCAGCAGCCACCCGACAGGCAAACGTGAGGGAGCTTTCTTT.

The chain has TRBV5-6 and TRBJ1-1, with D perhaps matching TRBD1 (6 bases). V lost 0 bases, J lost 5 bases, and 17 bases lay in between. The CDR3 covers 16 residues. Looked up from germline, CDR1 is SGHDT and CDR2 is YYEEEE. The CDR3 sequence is CASSLVWGQGKTEAFF. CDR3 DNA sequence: TGTGCCAGCAGCTTGGTGTGGGGGCAGGGAAAAACTGAAGCTTTCTTT. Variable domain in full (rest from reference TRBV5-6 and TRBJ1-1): DAGVTQSPTHLIKTRGQQVTLRCSPKSGHDTVSWYQQALGQGPQFIFQYYEEEERQRGNFPDRFSGHQFPNYSSELNVNALLLGDSALYLCASSLVWGQGKTEAFFGQGTRLTVV.

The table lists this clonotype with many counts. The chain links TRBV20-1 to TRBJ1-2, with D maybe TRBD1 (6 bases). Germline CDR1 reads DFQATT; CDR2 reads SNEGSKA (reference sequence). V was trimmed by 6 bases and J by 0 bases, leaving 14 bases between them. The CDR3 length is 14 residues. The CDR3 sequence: CSAAQGTANYGYTF. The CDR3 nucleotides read TGCAGTGCCGCACAGGGAACGGCTAACTATGGCTACACCTTC.

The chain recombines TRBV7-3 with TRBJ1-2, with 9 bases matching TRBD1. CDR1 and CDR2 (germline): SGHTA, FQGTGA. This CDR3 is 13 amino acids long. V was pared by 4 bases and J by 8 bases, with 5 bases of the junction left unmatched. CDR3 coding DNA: TGTGCCAGCAGCTCAGGACAGGGGCTCGGCTACACCTTC. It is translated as CASSSGQGLGYTF.

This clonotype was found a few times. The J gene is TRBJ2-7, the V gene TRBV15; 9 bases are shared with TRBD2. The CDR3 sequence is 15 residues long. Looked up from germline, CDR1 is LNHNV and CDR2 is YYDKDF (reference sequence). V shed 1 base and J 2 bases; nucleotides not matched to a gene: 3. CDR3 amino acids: CATSRGLAGTYEQYV. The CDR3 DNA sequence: TGTGCCACCAGCAGAGGGCTAGCGGGGACCTACGAGCAGTACGTC.

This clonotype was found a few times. DNA of the CDR3: TGTGCCAGCAGCTTAGGGCAGTATCAGCCCCAGCATTTT. It yields the protein CASSLGQYQPQHF. The chain employs TRBV11-2 and TRBJ1-5, with D unclear. CDR3 length equals 13 residues. The germline CDR1 and CDR2 sequences are SGHAT and FQNNGV. Trimming shortened V by 1 base and J by 5 bases, and 6 bases separated the two germline ends.

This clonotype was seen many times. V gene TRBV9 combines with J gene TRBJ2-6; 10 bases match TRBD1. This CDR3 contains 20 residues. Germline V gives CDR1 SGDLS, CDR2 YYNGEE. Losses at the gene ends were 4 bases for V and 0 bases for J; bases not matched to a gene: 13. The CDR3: CASSPKAGQGIGSGANVLTF. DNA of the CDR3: TGTGCCAGCAGCCCGAAAGCGGGACAGGGGATTGGCTCTGGGGCCAACGTCCTGACTTTC.

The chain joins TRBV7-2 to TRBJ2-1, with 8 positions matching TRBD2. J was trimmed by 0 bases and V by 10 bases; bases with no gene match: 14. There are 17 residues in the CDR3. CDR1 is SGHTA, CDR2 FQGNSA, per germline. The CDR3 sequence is CATNGGVSVSSYNEQFF. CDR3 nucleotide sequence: TGTGCCACCAACGGGGGGGTATCCGTAAGCTCCTACAATGAGCAGTTCTTC.

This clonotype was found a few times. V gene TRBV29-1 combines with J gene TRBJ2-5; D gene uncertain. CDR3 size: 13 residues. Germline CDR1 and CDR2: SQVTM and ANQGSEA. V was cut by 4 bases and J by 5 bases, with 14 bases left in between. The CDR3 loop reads CSVGSPRAETQYF. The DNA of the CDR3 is TGCAGCGTTGGGAGCCCTAGAGCCGAGACCCAGTACTTC.

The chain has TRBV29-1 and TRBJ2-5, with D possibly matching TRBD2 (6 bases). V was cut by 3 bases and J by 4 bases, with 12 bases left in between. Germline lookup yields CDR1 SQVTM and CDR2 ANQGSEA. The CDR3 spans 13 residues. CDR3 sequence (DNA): TGCAGCGTTGAGGTAGCGGAAGGAGAGACCCAGTACTTC. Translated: CSVEVAEGETQYF.

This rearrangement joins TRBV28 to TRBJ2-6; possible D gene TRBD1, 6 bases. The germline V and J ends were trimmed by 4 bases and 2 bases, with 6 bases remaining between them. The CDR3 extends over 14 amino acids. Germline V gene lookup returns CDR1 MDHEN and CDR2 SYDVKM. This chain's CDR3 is CASSSGAGANVLTF. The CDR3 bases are TGTGCCAGCAGTTCAGGGGCTGGGGCCAACGTCCTGACTTTC.

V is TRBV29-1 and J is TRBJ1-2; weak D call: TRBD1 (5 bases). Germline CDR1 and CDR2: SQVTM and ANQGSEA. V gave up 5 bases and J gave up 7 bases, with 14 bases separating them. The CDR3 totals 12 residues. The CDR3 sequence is CSVQPWGGGYTF. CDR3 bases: TGCAGCGTTCAACCGTGGGGGGGTGGCTACACCTTC.

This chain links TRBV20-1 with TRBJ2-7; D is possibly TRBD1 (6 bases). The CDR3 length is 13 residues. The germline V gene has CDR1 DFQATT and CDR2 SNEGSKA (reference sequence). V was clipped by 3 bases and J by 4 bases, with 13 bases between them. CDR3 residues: CSASRTARYEQYF. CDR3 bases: TGCAGTGCTAGTAGGACAGCGAGATACGAGCAGTACTTC.

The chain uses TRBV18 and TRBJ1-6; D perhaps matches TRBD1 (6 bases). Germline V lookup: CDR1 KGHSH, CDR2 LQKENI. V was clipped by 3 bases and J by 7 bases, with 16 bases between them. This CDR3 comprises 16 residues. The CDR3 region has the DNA TGTGCCAGCTCACCCAATTCAGGGGCCTCAAATTCACCCCTCCACTTT. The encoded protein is CASSPNSGASNSPLHF.

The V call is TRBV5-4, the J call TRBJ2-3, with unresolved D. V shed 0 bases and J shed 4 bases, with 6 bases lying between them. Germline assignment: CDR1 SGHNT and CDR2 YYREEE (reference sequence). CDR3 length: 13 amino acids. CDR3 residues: CASSLDQADTQYF. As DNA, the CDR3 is TGTGCCAGCAGCTTGGACCAGGCAGATACGCAGTATTTT.

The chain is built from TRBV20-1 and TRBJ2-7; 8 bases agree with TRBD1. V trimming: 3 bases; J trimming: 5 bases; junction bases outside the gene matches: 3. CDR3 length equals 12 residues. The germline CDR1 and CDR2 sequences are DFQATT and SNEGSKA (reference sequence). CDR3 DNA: TGCAGTGCTAGGCCAGGGGGCGACGAGCAGTACTTC. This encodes CSARPGGDEQYF.

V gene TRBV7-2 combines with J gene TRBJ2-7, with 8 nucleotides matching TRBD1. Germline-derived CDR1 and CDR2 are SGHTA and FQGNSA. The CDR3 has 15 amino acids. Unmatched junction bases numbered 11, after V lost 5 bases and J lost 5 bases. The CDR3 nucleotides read TGTGCCAGCAGCCCCGGACAGGGCGGGCTGCACGAGCAGTACGTC. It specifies CASSPGQGGLHEQYV.

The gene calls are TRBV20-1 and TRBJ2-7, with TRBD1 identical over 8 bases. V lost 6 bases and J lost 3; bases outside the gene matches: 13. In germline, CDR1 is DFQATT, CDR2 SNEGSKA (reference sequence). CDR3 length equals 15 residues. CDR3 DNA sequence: TGCAGTGCAGAGGGCGGGACAGGAGTTAACTACGAGCAGTACTTC. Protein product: CSAEGGTGVNYEQYF.